The T cell receptor beta chain described here comes from a study of cytomegalovirus exposure and HLA in healthy donors. Germline CDR1 MNHNS, CDR2 SASEGT. The J segment lost 3 bases and the V segment lost 2 bases, leaving 2 bases of the junction unmatched. CDR3 length equals 15 residues. The PCR employed 60 Vbeta primers together with 13 Jbeta primers. Sequencing used immunoSEQ multiplex PCR; TCRdb keeps in-frame clones, though not all of them. The sample lists 150,000 or so clones, over 75% occurring once. The sample comprised PBMCs. The clonotype was recovered from a woman in her 30s in good health and CMV-seronegative. The chain combines TRBV6-1 with TRBJ1-5, with 9 bases lining up with TRBD1. CDR3 coding DNA: TGTGCCAGCAGTGAATGGACAGGGGACAATCAGCCCCAGCATTTT. Translation gives CASSEWTGDNQPQHF.